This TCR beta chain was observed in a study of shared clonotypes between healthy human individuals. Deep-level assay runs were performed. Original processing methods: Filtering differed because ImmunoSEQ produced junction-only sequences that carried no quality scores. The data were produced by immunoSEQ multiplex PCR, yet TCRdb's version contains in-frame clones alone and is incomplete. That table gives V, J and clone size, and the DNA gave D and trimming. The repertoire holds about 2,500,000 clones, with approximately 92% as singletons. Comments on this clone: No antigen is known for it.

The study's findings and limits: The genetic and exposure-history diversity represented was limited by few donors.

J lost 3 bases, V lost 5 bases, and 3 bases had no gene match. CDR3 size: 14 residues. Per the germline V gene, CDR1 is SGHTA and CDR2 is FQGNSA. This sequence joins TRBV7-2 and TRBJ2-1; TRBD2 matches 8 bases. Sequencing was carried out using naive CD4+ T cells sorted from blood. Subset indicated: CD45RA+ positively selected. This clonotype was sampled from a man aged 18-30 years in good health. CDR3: CASSPGGRYNEQFF. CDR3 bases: TGTGCCAGCAGCCCGGGGGGGCGCTACAATGAGCAGTTCTTC.